The source of this T cell receptor (beta chain) is a study of regulatory dendritic cells for organ transplantation. FACS sorted CD4+ or CD8+ T cells into CD45RA+ naive and CD45RO+ memory. A remark on this clone: Its cognate antigen is unknown.

Overall study findings and caveats: Naive CD4+ and CD8+ repertoires were highly diverse; memory CD8+ was most oligoclonal.

The assay was immunoSEQ multiplex PCR, and TCRdb's table has in-frame clones only and misses some. The sample lists 30,000 to 45,000 clones, about 89% occurring once. J gave up 2 bases and V 3 bases, and 2 bases lay outside the gene matches. CDR1 and CDR2 from the germline V gene are SGHDT and YYEEEE. The CDR3 has 14 amino acids. The TCR originated in a human donor in good health. The genes are TRBV5-6 and TRBJ1-5; 7 bases are a match to TRBD1. The sequencing input was naive CD8+ T cells from blood. Regarding subset: CD45RA+ naive T cells. This chain's CDR3 is CASSSGTGNQPQHF. DNA for the CDR3: TGTGCCAGCAGCTCCGGGACAGGCAATCAGCCCCAGCATTTT.